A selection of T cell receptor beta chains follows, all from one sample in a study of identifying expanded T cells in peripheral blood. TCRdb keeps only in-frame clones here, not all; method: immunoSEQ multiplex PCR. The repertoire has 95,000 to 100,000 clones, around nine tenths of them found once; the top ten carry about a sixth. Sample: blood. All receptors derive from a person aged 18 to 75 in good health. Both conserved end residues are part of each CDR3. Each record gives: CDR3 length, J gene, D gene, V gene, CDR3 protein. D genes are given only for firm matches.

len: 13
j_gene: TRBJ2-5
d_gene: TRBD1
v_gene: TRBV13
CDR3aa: CASSLQGAETQYF

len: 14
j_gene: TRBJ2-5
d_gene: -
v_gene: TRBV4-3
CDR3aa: CASSQQTGQETQYF

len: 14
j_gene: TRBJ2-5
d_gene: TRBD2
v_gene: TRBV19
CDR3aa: CASRSGGLQETQYF

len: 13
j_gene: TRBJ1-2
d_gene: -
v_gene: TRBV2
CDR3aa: CASSPDSYYGYTF

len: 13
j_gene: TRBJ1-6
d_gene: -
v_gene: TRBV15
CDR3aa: CATGPGFGSPLHF

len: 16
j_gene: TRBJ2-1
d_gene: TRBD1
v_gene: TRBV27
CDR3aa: CASSWVGTGDHNEQFF

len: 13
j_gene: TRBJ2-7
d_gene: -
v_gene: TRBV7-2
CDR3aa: CASSLGARYEQYF

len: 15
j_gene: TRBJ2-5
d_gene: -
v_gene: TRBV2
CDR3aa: CASSVGSPARETQYF

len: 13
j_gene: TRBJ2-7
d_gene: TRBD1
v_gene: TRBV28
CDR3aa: CASKGQRNYEQYF

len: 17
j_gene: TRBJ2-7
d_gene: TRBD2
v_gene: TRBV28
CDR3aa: CASSLRDRVSGGYEQYF

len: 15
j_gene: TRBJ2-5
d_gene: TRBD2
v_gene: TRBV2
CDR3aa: CASSPTSGGQGAQYF

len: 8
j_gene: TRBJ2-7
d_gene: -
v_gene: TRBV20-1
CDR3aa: CSAPEQYF

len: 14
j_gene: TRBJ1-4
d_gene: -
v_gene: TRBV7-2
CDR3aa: CASSPVGLDEKLFF

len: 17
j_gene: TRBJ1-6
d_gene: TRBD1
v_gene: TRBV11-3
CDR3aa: CASSYGQGSSYNSPLHF

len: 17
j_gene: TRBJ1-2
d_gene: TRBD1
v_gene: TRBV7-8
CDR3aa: CASSLHLSGQGIYGYTF

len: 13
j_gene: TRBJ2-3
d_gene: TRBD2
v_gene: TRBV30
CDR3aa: CAFLAGVADTQYF

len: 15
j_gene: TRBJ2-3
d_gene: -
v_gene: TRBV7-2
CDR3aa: CASSLRGAGTDTQYF

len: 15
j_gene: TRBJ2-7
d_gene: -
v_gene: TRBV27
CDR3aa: CASSLRGSPSYEQYF

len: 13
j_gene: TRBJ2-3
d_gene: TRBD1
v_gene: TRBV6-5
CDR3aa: CASSSQGARTQYF

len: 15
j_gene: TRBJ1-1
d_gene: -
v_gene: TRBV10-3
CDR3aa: CAIRRLQEMNTEAFF

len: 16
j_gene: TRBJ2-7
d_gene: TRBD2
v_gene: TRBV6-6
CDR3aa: CASSYVGLDYSYEQYF

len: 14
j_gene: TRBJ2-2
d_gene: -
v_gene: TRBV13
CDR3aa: CASRRGGDTGELFF

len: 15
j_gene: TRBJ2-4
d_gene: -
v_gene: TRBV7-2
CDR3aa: CASSLASFLSNIQYF

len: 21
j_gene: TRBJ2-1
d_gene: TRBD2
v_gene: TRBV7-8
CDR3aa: CASSLALAGTSPENSYNEQFF

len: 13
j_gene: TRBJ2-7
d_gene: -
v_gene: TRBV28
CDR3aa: CASSLVSTYEQYF

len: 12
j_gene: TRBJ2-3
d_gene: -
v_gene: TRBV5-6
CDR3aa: CASSGYTDTQYF

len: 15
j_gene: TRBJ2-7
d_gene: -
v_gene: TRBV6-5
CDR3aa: CASSYLAGIDYEQYF

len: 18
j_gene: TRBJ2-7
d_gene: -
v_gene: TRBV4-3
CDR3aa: CASSQVVWKGHPNYEQYF

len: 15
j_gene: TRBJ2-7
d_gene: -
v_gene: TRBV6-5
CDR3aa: CASSLAPGSGYEQYF

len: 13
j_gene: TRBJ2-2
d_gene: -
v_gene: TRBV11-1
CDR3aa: CASSQDYTGELFF

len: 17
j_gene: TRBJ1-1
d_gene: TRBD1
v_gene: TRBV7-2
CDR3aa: CASSAKGAGGGGTEAFF

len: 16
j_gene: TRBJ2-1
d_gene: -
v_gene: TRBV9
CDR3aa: CASSVAAPNSKGEQFF

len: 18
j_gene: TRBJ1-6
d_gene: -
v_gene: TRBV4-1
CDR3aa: CASSQGTLTATYNSPLHF

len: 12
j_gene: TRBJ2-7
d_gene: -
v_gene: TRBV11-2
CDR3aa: CASSFTRYEQYF

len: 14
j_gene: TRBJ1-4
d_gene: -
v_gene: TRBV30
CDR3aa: CAWRQSDADEKLFF

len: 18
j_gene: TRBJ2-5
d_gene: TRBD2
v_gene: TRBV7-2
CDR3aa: CASSPGTSGGRMQETQYF